The source of this T cell receptor beta chain is a study of shared clonotypes between healthy human individuals. Study-wide context: Serving as donors were two women and three men, whose ages spanned 18 to 49.

To note about this clone: Its target is not known.

This was a deep-level run. Repertoires were generated with immunoSEQ multiplex PCR, while TCRdb's copy carries only in-frame clones and drops some. The repertoire has approximately 2.1 million clones, roughly 93% of them found once; the top ten carry about 0.39%. Study conclusions and caveats: Rarefaction curves obtained for sorted subsets showed sequencing incomplete despite large depth.

The germline V and J ends were trimmed by 7 bases and 7 bases, with 11 bases remaining between them. Germline values: CDR1 MDHEN, CDR2 SYDVKM. This CDR3 comprises 12 residues. Splitting the CD4+ cells yielded a CD45RA+ naive subset and a CD45RA-negative memory subset. Sequencing was carried out using naive CD4+ T cells from PBMCs. Noted subset: CD45RA+ positively selected. The receptor was derived from a man between 18 and 29 years old in good health. Some clones in this sample may be carry-over from other donors' samples. This rearrangement joins TRBV28 to TRBJ1-5; D gene uncertain. CDR3 region: CASKESGQPQHF. CDR3 DNA: TGTGCCAGCAAGGAGTCGGGGCAGCCCCAGCATTTT.